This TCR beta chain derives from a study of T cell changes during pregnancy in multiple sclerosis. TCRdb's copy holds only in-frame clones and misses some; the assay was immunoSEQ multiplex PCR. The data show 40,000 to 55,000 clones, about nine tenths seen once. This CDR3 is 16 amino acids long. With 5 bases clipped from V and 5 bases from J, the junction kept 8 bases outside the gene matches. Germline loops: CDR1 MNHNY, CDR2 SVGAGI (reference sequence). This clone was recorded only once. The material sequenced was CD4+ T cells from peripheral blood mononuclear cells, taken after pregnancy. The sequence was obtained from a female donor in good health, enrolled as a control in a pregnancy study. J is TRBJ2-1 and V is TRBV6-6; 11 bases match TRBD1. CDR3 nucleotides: TGTGCCAGCAGTCTCTTCGGACAGGGGGCGAACAATGAGCAGTTCTTC. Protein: CASSLFGQGANNEQFF.